This TCR beta chain was found in a study of cytomegalovirus exposure and HLA in healthy donors. Whole-study results and caveats: Sequencing depth across donors, presence/absence analyses assumed, was roughly uniform. HLA-A and HLA-B allele assignments for most subjects were reportedly predicted accurately using TCR beta sequences. Reports described diagnosis of cytomegalovirus status by the classifier as highly specific and sensitive. In a later analysis, at a false discovery rate of 0.05, 17,000 or so TCR beta sequences matched HLA alleles.

This CDR3 has 14 amino acids. The germline V gene encodes CDR1 MDHEN and CDR2 SYDVKM. V was pared by 3 bases and J by 4 bases, with 12 bases between. PCR amplification relied on 60 Vbeta primers (plus 13 Jbeta primers). Clones were read by immunoSEQ multiplex PCR, and TCRdb kept only the in-frame ones, dropping some. Seen here are 200,000 to 250,000 clones, 82% observed once, and the top ten hold around 5%. To note about this clone: Its target is unknown.

This clonotype originated in a woman in her 40s in good health and CMV-seropositive. The chain couples TRBV28 to TRBJ1-2; possibly TRBD1 for D (5 bases). Specimen: PBMCs. CDR3 sequence reads: CASSLAGGGYGYTF. The CDR3 region has the DNA TGTGCCAGCAGTTTGGCCGGGGGTGGCTATGGCTACACCTTC.